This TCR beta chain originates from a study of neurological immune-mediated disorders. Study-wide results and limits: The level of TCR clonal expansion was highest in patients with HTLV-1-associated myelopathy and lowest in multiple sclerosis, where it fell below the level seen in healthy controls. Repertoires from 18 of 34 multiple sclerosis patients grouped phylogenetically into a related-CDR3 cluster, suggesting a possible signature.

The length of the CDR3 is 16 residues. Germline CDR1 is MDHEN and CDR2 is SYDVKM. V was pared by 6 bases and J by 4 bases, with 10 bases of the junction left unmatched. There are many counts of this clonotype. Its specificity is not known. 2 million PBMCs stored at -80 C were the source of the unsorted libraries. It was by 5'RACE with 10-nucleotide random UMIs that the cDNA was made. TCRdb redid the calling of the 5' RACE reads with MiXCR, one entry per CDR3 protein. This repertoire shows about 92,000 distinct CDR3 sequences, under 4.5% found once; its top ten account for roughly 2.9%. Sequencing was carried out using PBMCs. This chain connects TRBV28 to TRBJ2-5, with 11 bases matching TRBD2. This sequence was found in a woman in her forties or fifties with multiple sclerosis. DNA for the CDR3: TGTGCCAGCAGCTCCAGACTAGCGGGGTTCCCAGAGACCCAGTACTTC. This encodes CASSSRLAGFPETQYF. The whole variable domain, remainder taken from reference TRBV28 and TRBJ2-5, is DVKVTQSSRYLVKRTGEKVFLECVQDMDHENMFWYRQDPGLGLRLIYFSYDVKMKEKGDIPEGYSVSREKKERFSLILESASTNQTSMYLCASSSRLAGFPETQYFGPGTRLLVL.